The clone carrying this TCR beta chain was picked up one time. Germline V gene sequence: CDR1 MNHNS, CDR2 SASEGT. The CDR3 loop spans 16 amino acids. The trim removed 3 bases at V and 1 base at J, leaving 2 bases unmatched. This table comes from immunoSEQ multiplex PCR, and its TCRdb copy is limited to in-frame clones, with some not included. The table records 90,000 to 150,000 clones, 68% of them present only once. These data belong to a study of shared clonotypes between healthy human individuals. The sequence derives from a woman in her 30s in good health. Sequenced input: memory CD8+ T cells sorted from blood. Described subset: CD45RO+ cells pooled with CCR7-negative TemRA cells. This chain connects TRBV6-1 to TRBJ2-6; 8 bases map to TRBD1. The CDR3 is CASSDRTGSGANVLTF. The CDR3 DNA follows: TGTGCCAGCAGTGACCGGACAGGGTCTGGGGCCAACGTCCTGACTTTC.